These 6 T cell receptor beta chains share one sample of origin, sequenced in a study of OX40 agonist ivuxolimab in advanced cancers. Sequencing was performed with immunoSEQ multiplex PCR; in TCRdb, only in-frame clones are kept and a portion is missing. The sample carries nearly 25,000 clones, over 70% recorded once. The input for sequencing was CD4+ or CD8+ T cells sorted from blood, taken in a trial of the OX40 agonist ivuxolimab. Source of these receptors: an adult with an advanced solid tumor such as melanoma, head and neck, liver or kidney cancer.

The chain carries TRBV18 and TRBJ2-3; 9 positions agree with TRBD2. The CDR3 loop spans 14 amino acids. The germline gives CDR1 KGHSH, CDR2 LQKENI. The junction had 1 base not matched to a gene; V was cut back by 3 bases and J by 3 bases. The CDR3 DNA follows: TGTGCCAGCTCACCTAGCGGGGGAACAGATACGCAGTATTTT. It codes for CASSPSGGTDTQYF.

The chain is built from TRBV7-9 and TRBJ1-2; D is possibly TRBD1 (6 bases). The germline gives CDR1 SEHNR, CDR2 FQNEAQ (reference sequence). This CDR3 contains 15 residues. V lost 5 bases, J lost 1 base, and 14 bases lay in between. CDR3 protein: CASSPAPQGNYGYTF. In DNA, the CDR3 is TGTGCCAGCAGCCCGGCACCACAGGGTAACTATGGCTACACCTTC.

The chain has TRBV5-1 and TRBJ1-3; 7 bases match TRBD1. The V gene's germline CDR1 is SGHRS and CDR2 YFSETQ. Unmatched junction bases numbered 7, after V lost 4 bases and J lost 3 bases. The CDR3 has 15 amino acids. CDR3 DNA sequence: TGCGCCAGCAGCCCCGGGACAGCAAATGGAAACACCATATATTTT. It specifies CASSPGTANGNTIYF. Drawing the rest from reference TRBV5-1 and TRBJ1-3, the complete variable domain is KAGVTQTPRYLIKTRGQQVTLSCSPISGHRSVSWYQQTPGQGLQFLFEYFSETQRNKGNFPGRFSGRQFSNSRSEMNVSTLELGDSALYLCASSPGTANGNTIYFGEGSWLTVV.

This sequence joins TRBV10-3 and TRBJ1-3; D is undetermined. This CDR3 is built from 14 residues. CDR1 is ENHRY and CDR2 is SYGVKD in the germline V gene. V was cut by 3 bases and J by 2 bases, with 8 bases left in between. CDR3 in amino acids: CAISDFTAGNTIYF. The DNA of the CDR3 is TGTGCCATCAGTGATTTTACGGCTGGAAACACCATATATTTT.

The gene calls are TRBV2 and TRBJ1-1; D not resolved. The ends were cut back, 7 bases at V and 1 base at J, with 4 bases in the middle. The CDR3 sequence is 11 residues long. Per germline, CDR1 SNHLY and CDR2 FYNNEI. CDR3 nucleotide sequence: TGTGCCAGCACATCGAACACTGAAGCTTTCTTT. It yields the protein CASTSNTEAFF.

This clone is labeled medium-sized. The J gene is TRBJ2-7, the V gene TRBV19; D is perhaps TRBD1 or TRBD2 (5 bases each). This CDR3 is 12 amino acids long. V dropped 9 bases and J dropped 3 bases, with 12 bases sitting between them. Per germline, CDR1 LNHDA and CDR2 SQIVND (reference sequence). In DNA, the CDR3 is TGTGCCAGCCGGGACGTAGGCTACGAGCAGTACTTC. It specifies CASRDVGYEQYF.